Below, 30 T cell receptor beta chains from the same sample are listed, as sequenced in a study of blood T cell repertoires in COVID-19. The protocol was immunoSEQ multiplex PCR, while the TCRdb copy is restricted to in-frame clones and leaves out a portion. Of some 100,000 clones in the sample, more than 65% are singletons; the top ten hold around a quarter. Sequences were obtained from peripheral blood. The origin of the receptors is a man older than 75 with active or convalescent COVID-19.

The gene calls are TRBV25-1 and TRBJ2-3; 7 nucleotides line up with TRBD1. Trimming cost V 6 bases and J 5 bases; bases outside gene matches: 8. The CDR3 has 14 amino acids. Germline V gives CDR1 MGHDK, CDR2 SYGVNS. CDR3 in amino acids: CASSRGGMGDTQYF. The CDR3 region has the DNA TGTGCCAGCAGCCGAGGGGGCATGGGAGATACGCAGTATTTT.

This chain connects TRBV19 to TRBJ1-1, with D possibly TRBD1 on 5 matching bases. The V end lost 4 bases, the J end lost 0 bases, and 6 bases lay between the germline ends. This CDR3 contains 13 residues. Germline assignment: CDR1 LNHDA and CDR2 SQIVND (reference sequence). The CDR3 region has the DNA TGTGCCAGTAGTAGGACACTGAACACTGAAGCTTTCTTT. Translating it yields CASSRTLNTEAFF.

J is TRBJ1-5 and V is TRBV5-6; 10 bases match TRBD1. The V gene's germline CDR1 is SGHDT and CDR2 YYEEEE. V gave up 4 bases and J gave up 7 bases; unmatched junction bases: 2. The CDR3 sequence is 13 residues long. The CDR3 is CASSADRGQPQHF. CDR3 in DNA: TGTGCCAGCAGCGCGGACAGGGGGCAGCCCCAGCATTTT.

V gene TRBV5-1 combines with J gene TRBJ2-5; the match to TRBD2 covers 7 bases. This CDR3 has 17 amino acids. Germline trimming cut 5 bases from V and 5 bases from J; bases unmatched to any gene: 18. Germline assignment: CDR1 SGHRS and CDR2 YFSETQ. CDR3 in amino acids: CASRAGGGTQSGETQYF. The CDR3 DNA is TGCGCCAGCAGAGCTGGCGGGGGAACCCAGTCGGGGGAGACCCAGTACTTC.

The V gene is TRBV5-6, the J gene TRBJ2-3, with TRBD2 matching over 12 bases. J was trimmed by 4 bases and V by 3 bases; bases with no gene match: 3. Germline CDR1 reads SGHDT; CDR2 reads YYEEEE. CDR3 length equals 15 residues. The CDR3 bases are TGTGCCAGCAGCTCGCTAGCGGGGGGGCCAGATACGCAGTATTTT. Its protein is CASSSLAGGPDTQYF.

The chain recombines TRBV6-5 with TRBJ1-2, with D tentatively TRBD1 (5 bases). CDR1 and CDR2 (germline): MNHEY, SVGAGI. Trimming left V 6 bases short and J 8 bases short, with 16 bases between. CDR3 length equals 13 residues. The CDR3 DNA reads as TGTGCCAGCAGGCCCCAGGCGGGGGGAGGCTACACCTTC. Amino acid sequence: CASRPQAGGGYTF.

CDR3 DNA sequence: TGTGCCAGCAGCGTAGAGGCAGGGGGAAATGGCTACACCTTC. As protein: CASSVEAGGNGYTF. The chain recombines TRBV9 with TRBJ1-2; 7 nucleotides line up with TRBD1. The CDR3 has 14 residues. CDR1 SGDLS and CDR2 YYNGEE come from the germline V gene. J was trimmed by 6 bases and V by 0 bases; bases with no gene match: 5.

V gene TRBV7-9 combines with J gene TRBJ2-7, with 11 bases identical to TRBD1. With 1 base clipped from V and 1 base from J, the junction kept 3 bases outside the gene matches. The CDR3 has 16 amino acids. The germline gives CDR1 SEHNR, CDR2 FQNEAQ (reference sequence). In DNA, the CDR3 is TGTGCCAGCAGCTTAGGTGGACAGGGGGCATCCTACGAGCAGTACTTC. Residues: CASSLGGQGASYEQYF.

CDR3 in amino acids: CASTDSGVEFF. For the CDR3, the DNA is TGTGCCAGCACCGACTCGGGTGTGGAGTTCTTC. The chain couples TRBV6-5 to TRBJ2-1; D is ambiguous. Per the germline V gene, CDR1 is MNHEY and CDR2 is SVGAGI. This CDR3 has 11 residues. V dropped 7 bases and J dropped 14 bases, with 15 bases sitting between them.

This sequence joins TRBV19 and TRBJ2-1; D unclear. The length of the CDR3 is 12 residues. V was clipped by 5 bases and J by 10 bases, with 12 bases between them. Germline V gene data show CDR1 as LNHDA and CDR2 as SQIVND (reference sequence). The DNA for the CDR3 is TGTGCCAGTAGTGCTCCCCTCAGGGAGCAGTTCTTC. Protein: CASSAPLREQFF.

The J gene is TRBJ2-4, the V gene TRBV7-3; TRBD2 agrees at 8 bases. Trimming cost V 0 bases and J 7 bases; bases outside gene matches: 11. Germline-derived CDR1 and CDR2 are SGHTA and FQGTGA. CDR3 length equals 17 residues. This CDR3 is CASSLTSGAGAGNIQYF. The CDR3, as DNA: TGTGCCAGCAGCTTAACGTCCGGAGCGGGGGCGGGGAACATTCAGTACTTC.

CDR3 protein: CATSAGQGALGYTF. CDR3 DNA sequence: TGTGCCACCAGCGCAGGACAGGGGGCGTTAGGCTACACCTTC. This chain joins TRBV24-1 and TRBJ1-2, with TRBD1 matching 11 bases. Per the germline V gene, CDR1 is KGHDR and CDR2 is SFDVKD. V was clipped by 7 bases and J by 8 bases; unmatched bases: 8. The CDR3 covers 14 residues.

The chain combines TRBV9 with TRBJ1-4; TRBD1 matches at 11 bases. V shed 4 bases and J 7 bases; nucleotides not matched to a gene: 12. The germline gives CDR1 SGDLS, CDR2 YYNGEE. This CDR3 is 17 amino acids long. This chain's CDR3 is CASSPRRIGTGGEKLFF. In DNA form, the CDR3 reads TGTGCCAGCAGCCCACGTCGGATAGGGACAGGGGGTGAAAAACTGTTTTTT.

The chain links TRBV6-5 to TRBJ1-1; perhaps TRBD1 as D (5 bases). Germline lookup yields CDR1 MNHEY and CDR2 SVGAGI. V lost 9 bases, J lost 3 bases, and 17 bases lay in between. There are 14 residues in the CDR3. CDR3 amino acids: CASISTRQYTEAFF. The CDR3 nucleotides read TGTGCCAGTATTTCAACCAGACAGTACACTGAAGCTTTCTTT.

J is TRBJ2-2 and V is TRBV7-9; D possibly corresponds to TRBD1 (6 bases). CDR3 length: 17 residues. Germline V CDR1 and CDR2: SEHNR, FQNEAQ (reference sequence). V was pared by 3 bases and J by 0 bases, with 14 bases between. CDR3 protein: CASSFPLGASNTGELFF. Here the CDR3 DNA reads TGTGCCAGCAGCTTCCCTTTGGGGGCCTCGAACACCGGGGAGCTGTTTTTT.

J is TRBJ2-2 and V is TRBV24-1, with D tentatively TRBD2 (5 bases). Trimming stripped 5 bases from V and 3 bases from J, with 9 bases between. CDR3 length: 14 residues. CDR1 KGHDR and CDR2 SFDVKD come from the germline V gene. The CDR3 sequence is CATSGGVDTGELFF. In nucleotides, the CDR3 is TGTGCCACCAGTGGGGGAGTTGACACCGGGGAGCTGTTTTTT.

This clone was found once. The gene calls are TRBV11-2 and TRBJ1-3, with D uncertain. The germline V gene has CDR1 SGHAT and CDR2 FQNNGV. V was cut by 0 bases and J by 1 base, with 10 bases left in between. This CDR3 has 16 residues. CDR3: CASSLDPPQSGNTIYF. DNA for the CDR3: TGTGCCAGCAGCTTAGACCCCCCCCAATCTGGAAACACCATATATTTT.

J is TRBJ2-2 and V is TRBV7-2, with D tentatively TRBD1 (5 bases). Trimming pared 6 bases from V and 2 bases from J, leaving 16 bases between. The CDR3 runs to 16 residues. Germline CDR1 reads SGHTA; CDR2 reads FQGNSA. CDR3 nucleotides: TGTGCCAGCAGTATGATGGGGCTACAAAACACCGGGGAGCTGTTTTTT. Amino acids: CASSMMGLQNTGELFF.

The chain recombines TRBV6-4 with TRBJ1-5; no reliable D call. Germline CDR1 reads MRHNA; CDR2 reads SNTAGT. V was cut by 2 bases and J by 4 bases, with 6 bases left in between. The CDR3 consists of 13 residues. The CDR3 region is CASSDGENQPQHF. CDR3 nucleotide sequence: TGTGCCAGCAGTGACGGGGAGAATCAGCCCCAGCATTTT.

The CDR3 sequence is CASSRLHLPGNEQFF. For the CDR3, the DNA is TGTGCCAGCAGCCGACTACACCTCCCGGGCAATGAGCAGTTCTTC. The chain joins TRBV7-6 to TRBJ2-1; the D gene is possibly TRBD2 (5 bases). CDR3 length: 15 amino acids. Germline V gene data show CDR1 as SGHVS and CDR2 as FNYEAQ. Trimming pared 5 bases from V and 6 bases from J, leaving 17 bases between.

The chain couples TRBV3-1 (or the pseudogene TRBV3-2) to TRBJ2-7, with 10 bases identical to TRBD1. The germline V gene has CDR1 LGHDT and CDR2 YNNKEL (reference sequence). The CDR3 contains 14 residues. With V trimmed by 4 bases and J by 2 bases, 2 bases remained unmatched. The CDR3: CASSPDRGPYEQYF. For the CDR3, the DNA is TGTGCCAGCAGCCCCGACAGGGGGCCCTACGAGCAGTACTTC.

CDR3 amino acids: CASSQGQVNQPQHF. DNA for the CDR3: TGCGCCAGCAGCCAAGGACAGGTTAATCAGCCCCAGCATTTT. The chain uses TRBV4-1 and TRBJ1-5; a weak D match, TRBD1 (6 bases). This CDR3 contains 14 residues. V shed 1 base and J shed 4 bases, with 8 bases lying between them. The germline V gene has CDR1 MGHRA and CDR2 YSYEKL.

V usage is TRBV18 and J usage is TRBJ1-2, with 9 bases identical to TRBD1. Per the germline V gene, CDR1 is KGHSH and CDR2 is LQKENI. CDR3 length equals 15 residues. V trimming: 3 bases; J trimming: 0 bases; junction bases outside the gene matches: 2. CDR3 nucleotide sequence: TGTGCCAGCTCACCGGGGACAGGGCCTAACTATGGCTACACCTTC. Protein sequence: CASSPGTGPNYGYTF. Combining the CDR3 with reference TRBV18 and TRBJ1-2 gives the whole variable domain NAGVMQNPRHLVRRRGQEARLRCSPMKGHSHVYWYRQLPEEGLKFMVYLQKENIIDESGMPKERFSAEFPKEGPSILRIQQVVRGDSAAYFCASSPGTGPNYGYTFGSGTRLTVV.

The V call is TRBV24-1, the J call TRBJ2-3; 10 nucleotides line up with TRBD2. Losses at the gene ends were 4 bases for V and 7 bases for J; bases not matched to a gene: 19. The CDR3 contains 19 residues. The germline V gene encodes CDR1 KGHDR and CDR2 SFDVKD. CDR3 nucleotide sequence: TGTGCCACCAGTGACCACCGGACTACTAGCGGGGCCATTCGGAATACGCAGTATTTT. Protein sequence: CATSDHRTTSGAIRNTQYF.

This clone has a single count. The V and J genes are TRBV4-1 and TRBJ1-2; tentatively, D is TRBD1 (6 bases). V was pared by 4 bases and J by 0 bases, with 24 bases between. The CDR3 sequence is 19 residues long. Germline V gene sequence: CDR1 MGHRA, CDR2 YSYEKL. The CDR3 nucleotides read TGCGCCAGCAGCCTTCAGGCAAATTCCGGGGGGGGCTCTAACTATGGCTACACCTTC. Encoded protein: CASSLQANSGGGSNYGYTF.

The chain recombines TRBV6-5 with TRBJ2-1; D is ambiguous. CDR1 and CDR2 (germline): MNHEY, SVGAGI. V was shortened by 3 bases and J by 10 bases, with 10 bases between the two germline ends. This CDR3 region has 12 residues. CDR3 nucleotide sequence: TGTGCCAGCAGTTATTCCGGTAGCGAGCAGTTCTTC. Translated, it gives CASSYSGSEQFF.

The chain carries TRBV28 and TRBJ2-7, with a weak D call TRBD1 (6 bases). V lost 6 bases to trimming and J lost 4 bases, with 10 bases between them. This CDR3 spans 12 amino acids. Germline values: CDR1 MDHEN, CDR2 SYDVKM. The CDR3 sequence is CASRDRQYEQYF. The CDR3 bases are TGTGCCAGCAGGGACAGACAATACGAGCAGTACTTC. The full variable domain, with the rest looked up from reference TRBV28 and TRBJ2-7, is DVKVTQSSRYLVKRTGEKVFLECVQDMDHENMFWYRQDPGLGLRLIYFSYDVKMKEKGDIPEGYSVSREKKERFSLILESASTNQTSMYLCASRDRQYEQYFGPGTRLTVT.

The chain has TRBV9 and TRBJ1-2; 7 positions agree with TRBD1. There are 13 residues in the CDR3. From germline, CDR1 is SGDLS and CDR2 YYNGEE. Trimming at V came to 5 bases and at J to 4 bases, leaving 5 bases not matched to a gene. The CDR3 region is CASRDRDSYGYTF. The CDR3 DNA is TGTGCCAGCAGAGACCGGGACAGCTATGGCTACACCTTC.

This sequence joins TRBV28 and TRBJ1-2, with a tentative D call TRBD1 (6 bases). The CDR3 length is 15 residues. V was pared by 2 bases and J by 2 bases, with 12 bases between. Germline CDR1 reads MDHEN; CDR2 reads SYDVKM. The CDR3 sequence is CASSLIDRRNYGYTF. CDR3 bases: TGTGCCAGCAGTTTAATTGACAGGCGAAACTATGGCTACACCTTC.

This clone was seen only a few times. In DNA, the CDR3 is TGTGCCAGCAGCTCTCTACCCGGGACAGGGGGAAACACCATATATTTT. This gives the protein CASSSLPGTGGNTIYF. This chain connects TRBV7-8 to TRBJ1-3; TRBD1 matches at 9 bases. Germline lookup yields CDR1 SGHVS and CDR2 FQNEAQ. J gave up 4 bases and V 4 bases, and 8 bases lay outside the gene matches. The CDR3 length is 16 residues. The full variable domain, in which reference TRBV7-8 and TRBJ1-3 provide the parts outside the CDR3, is GAGVSQSPRYKVAKRGQDVALRCDPISGHVSLFWYQQALGQGPEFLTYFQNEAQLDKSGLPSDRFFAERPEGSVSTLKIQRTQQEDSAVYLCASSSLPGTGGNTIYFGEGSWLTVV.